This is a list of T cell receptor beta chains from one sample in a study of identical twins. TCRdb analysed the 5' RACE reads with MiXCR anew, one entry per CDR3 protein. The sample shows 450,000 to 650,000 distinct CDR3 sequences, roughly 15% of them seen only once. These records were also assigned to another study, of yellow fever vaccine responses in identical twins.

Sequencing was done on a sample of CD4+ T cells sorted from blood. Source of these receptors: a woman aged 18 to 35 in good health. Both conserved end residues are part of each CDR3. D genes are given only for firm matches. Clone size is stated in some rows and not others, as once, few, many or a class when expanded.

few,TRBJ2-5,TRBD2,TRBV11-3,TGTGCCAGCAGACCCGGACTAGCGGAAGAGACCCAGTACTTC,CASRPGLAEETQYF
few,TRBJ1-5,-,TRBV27,TGTGCCAGCAGCTTAACCCCAGGGACGGGGGGCAATCAGCCCCAGCATTTT,CASSLTPGTGGNQPQHF
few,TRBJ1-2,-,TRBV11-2,TGTGCCAGCAGCTTACAGGCCGGGGCCGGCTATGGCTACACCTTC,CASSLQAGAGYGYTF
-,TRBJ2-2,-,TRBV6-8,TGTGCCAGCCAATGTGCCGGGGAGCTGTTTTTT,CASQCAGELFF
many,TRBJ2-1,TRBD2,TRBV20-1,TGCAGTGCTGTAGCGGGGAACTCCTACAATGAGCAGTTCTTC,CSAVAGNSYNEQFF
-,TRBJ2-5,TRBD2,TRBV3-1,TGTGCCAGCAGCCAAGGGACTAGCGGGGGTCAAGAGACCCAGTACTTC,CASSQGTSGGQETQYF
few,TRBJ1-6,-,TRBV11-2,TGTGCCAGCAGCTTAGAAGGGGGAATGGGTCCCTATAATTCACCCCTCCACTTT,CASSLEGGMGPYNSPLHF
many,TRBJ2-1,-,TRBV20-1,TGCAGTGCTAACGACGGGGGTGGCTCCTACAATGAGCAGTTCTTC,CSANDGGGSYNEQFF
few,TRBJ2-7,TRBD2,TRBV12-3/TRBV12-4,TGTGCCAGCAGTTCCCCGGGACTAGCTAAATACGAGCAGTACTTC,CASSSPGLAKYEQYF
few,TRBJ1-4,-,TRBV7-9,TGTGCCAGCAGCATCGGAGGGGGACCTGAAAAACTGTTTTTT,CASSIGGGPEKLFF
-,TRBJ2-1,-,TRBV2,TGTGCCAGCCAGGAACTCTATGAGCAGTTCTTC,CASQELYEQFF
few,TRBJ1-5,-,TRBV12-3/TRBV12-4,TGTGCCAGCAGTTTAGTAGGGGGTCCAAATCAGCCCCAGCATTTT,CASSLVGGPNQPQHF
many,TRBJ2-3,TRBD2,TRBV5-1,TGCGCCAGCAGCTTGAGCGGGAGAGCTACAGATACGCAGTATTTT,CASSLSGRATDTQYF